Following are 29 T cell receptor beta chains from one sample sequenced in a study of blood T cell repertoires in COVID-19. Method: immunoSEQ multiplex PCR; TCRdb's copy keeps in-frame clones and lacks some. This table holds about 190,000 clones, approximately 90% found once. The sample was peripheral blood. These receptor sequences come from a man aged 35 to 55 with active or convalescent COVID-19.

The gene calls are TRBV2 and TRBJ1-5; 8 nucleotides match TRBD1. V trimming: 4 bases; J trimming: 1 base; junction bases outside the gene matches: 3. The CDR3 contains 15 residues. CDR1 is SNHLY and CDR2 is FYNNEI in the germline V gene. The CDR3: CASSGRQGSNQPQHF. The CDR3 coding sequence is TGTGCCAGCAGTGGACGACAGGGGAGCAATCAGCCCCAGCATTTT.

J is TRBJ2-3 and V is TRBV3-1 (or the pseudogene TRBV3-2); 7 bases align to TRBD2. Germline CDR1 reads LGHDT; CDR2 reads YNNKEL (reference sequence). J gave up 1 base and V 0 bases, and 4 bases lay outside the gene matches. The CDR3 runs 16 residues. The CDR3 DNA follows: TGTGCCAGCAGCCAAGAACTCCTAGCGGGCACAGATACGCAGTATTTT. This codes for CASSQELLAGTDTQYF.

The genes are TRBV19 and TRBJ2-3; the match to TRBD2 covers 10 bases. This CDR3 has 15 residues. CDR1 LNHDA and CDR2 SQIVND come from the germline V gene (reference sequence). Unmatched junction bases numbered 3, after V lost 6 bases and J lost 0 bases. DNA for the CDR3: TGTGCCAGTAGGAGGACTAGCGGTAGCACAGATACGCAGTATTTT. Encoded protein: CASRRTSGSTDTQYF.

This chain connects TRBV5-6 to TRBJ2-2; 8 nucleotides align to TRBD1. CDR1 and CDR2 (germline): SGHDT, YYEEEE. This CDR3 contains 14 residues. With 4 bases clipped from V and 7 bases from J, the junction kept 6 bases outside the gene matches. Here the CDR3 reads CASSTDRAIGELFF. The CDR3 DNA follows: TGTGCCAGCAGCACGGACAGGGCCATCGGGGAGCTGTTTTTT.

This clone was counted a single time. V usage is TRBV3-1 (or the pseudogene TRBV3-2) and J usage is TRBJ1-6; TRBD1 might be the D (5 bases). The germline V gene has CDR1 LGHDT and CDR2 YNNKEL (reference sequence). Trimming took off 4 bases at V and 6 bases at J, with 10 bases between the two ends. The CDR3 loop spans 14 amino acids. For the CDR3, the DNA is TGTGCCAGCAGCCGGGACTTGCTTAATTCACCCCTCCACTTT. This codes for CASSRDLLNSPLHF.

This clone was counted only a few times. The chain uses TRBV2 and TRBJ1-1, with D possibly being TRBD1 (6 bases). The CDR3 runs to 13 residues. Looked up from germline, CDR1 is SNHLY and CDR2 is FYNNEI. Trimming pared 5 bases from V and 0 bases from J, leaving 7 bases between. As DNA, the CDR3 is TGTGCCAGCAGTACAGGGTTGAACACTGAAGCTTTCTTT. Translated, it gives CASSTGLNTEAFF. Based on the CDR3 plus reference TRBV2 and TRBJ1-1, the full variable domain is EPEVTQTPSHQVTQMGQEVILRCVPISNHLYFYWYRQILGQKVEFLVSFYNNEISEKSEIFDDQFSVERPDGSNFTLKIRSTKLEDSAMYFCASSTGLNTEAFFGQGTRLTVV.

The chain is built from TRBV4-1 and TRBJ2-5, with 7 nucleotides matching TRBD2. CDR1 is MGHRA and CDR2 is YSYEKL in the germline V gene. The CDR3 runs to 16 residues. The junction had 15 bases not matched to a gene; V was cut back by 6 bases and J by 5 bases. CDR3 sequence (DNA): TGCGCCAGCAGGCAAACCCCTAAGACTAGCACCGAGACCCAGTACTTC. It is translated as CASRQTPKTSTETQYF.

This chain connects TRBV5-4 to TRBJ1-6; 7 bases align to TRBD1. The ends lost 4 bases at V and 4 bases at J; junction bases unmatched: 8. CDR1 is SGHNT, CDR2 YYREEE, per germline (reference sequence). CDR3 length equals 16 residues. The CDR3 protein is CASSLSRDRYNSPLHF. The CDR3 coding sequence is TGTGCCAGCAGCCTATCCCGGGACAGATATAATTCACCCCTCCACTTT.

This chain joins TRBV12-3 or TRBV12-4 and TRBJ2-7; TRBD1 agrees at 11 bases. With 5 bases clipped from V and 11 bases from J, the junction kept 5 bases outside the gene matches. The CDR3 has 12 amino acids. For the CDR3, the DNA is TGTGCCAGCAGTCAAAGGGACAGGGGGGAGTACTTC. As protein: CASSQRDRGEYF.

The CDR3 DNA reads TGTGCCAGCAGCTTGGGACAGGGGGTTTACAATGAGCAGTTCTTC. Translating gives CASSLGQGVYNEQFF. The chain links TRBV13 to TRBJ2-1; TRBD1 matches at 11 bases. Germline lookup yields CDR1 PRHDT and CDR2 FYEKMQ (reference sequence). This CDR3 region has 15 residues. V trimming: 3 bases; J trimming: 4 bases; junction bases outside the gene matches: 2.

The rearrangement joins TRBV5-8 to TRBJ2-5, with 7 nucleotides matching TRBD2. This CDR3 contains 14 residues. The junction had 3 bases not matched to a gene; V was cut back by 1 base and J by 3 bases. The germline CDR1 and CDR2 sequences are SGHTS and YDEGEE. CDR3 amino acids: CASSLWGGEETQYF. CDR3 bases: TGTGCCAGCAGCTTGTGGGGAGGGGAAGAGACCCAGTACTTC.

In DNA, the CDR3 is TGTGCCAGCAGCGATCGACGGGGAACAGAGACCCAGTACTTC. Protein product: CASSDRRGTETQYF. The genes are TRBV5-4 and TRBJ2-5, with a weak D call TRBD2 (5 bases). Germline V gene lookup returns CDR1 SGHNT and CDR2 YYREEE (reference sequence). V gave up 4 bases and J gave up 4 bases, with 14 bases separating them. This CDR3 comprises 14 residues.

This sequence joins TRBV28 and TRBJ2-3; TRBD2 matches at 8 bases. Germline trimming cut 7 bases from V and 5 bases from J; bases unmatched to any gene: 14. This CDR3 is 16 amino acids long. Per the germline V gene, CDR1 is MDHEN and CDR2 is SYDVKM. This CDR3 reads CASTNPPSGYLDTQYF. CDR3 sequence (DNA): TGTGCCAGCACCAACCCCCCTAGCGGGTATTTAGATACGCAGTATTTT.

The gene calls are TRBV28 and TRBJ1-1; D is uncertain. Germline CDR1 is MDHEN and CDR2 is SYDVKM. The CDR3 spans 14 residues. V lost 7 bases and J lost 3, with 15 bases in between. In nucleotides, the CDR3 is TGTGCCAGCAACCCGCTAGGTCCGGACACTGAAGCTTTCTTT. Translation: CASNPLGPDTEAFF.

V and J are TRBV11-2 and TRBJ1-4; 8 bases are shared with TRBD1. Germline trimming cut 11 bases from V and 7 bases from J; bases unmatched to any gene: 9. Germline assignment: CDR1 SGHAT and CDR2 FQNNGV. The CDR3 length is 13 residues. CDR3 residues: CAARTGLSEKLFF. Here the CDR3 DNA reads TGTGCCGCGAGGACAGGGTTGAGTGAAAAACTGTTTTTT.

J is TRBJ2-1 and V is TRBV2, with TRBD1 identical over 8 bases. The CDR3 is 15 amino acids. Trimming cost V 4 bases and J 1 base; bases outside gene matches: 3. Germline CDR1 SNHLY, CDR2 FYNNEI. DNA for the CDR3: TGTGCCAGCAGTGCGGGACAGGCATCCTACAATGAGCAGTTCTTC. Translated, it gives CASSAGQASYNEQFF.

The V call is TRBV30, the J call TRBJ1-1; D is possibly TRBD1 (5 bases). In germline, CDR1 is GTSNPN, CDR2 SVGIG (reference sequence). Deletions cut 1 base from V and 10 bases from J, with 16 bases between. This CDR3 region has 13 residues. The CDR3 DNA sequence: TGTGCCTGGAGTGGAGCCAAGGGAGGGGCAGCTTTCTTT. Amino acid sequence: CAWSGAKGGAAFF.

This CDR3 reads CASSYDIQGNEQFF. The CDR3 nucleotides read TGTGCCAGCAGTTACGATATACAGGGTAATGAGCAGTTCTTC. J is TRBJ2-1 and V is TRBV6-2 or TRBV6-3; perhaps TRBD1 as D (6 bases). This CDR3 spans 14 amino acids. CDR1 is MNHEY and CDR2 is SVGEGT in the germline V gene. V dropped 2 bases and J dropped 7 bases, with 12 bases sitting between them.

The chain carries TRBV27 and TRBJ2-3, with D possibly TRBD2 on 6 matching bases. The V end was cut by 3 bases, the J end by 3 bases, with 22 bases between. Germline V gene sequence: CDR1 MNHEY, CDR2 SMNVEV (reference sequence). This CDR3 contains 18 residues. This CDR3 reads CASSFGFRESHRTDTQYF. CDR3 bases: TGTGCCAGCAGTTTTGGTTTTCGGGAGTCGCATAGAACAGATACGCAGTATTTT.

Only one count was recorded for this clone. The J gene is TRBJ1-3, the V gene TRBV6-5; TRBD1 matches at 10 bases. The V and J ends lost 8 bases and 3 bases, in that order; junction bases with no gene match: 4. CDR3 length equals 14 residues. Germline loops: CDR1 MNHEY, CDR2 SVGAGI. CDR3: CASGRDRGGNTIYF. The CDR3 coding sequence is TGTGCCAGCGGCCGGGACAGGGGTGGAAACACCATATATTTT.

The chain is built from TRBV7-2 and TRBJ2-1, with unresolved D. The CDR3 runs 14 residues. Germline V lookup: CDR1 SGHTA, CDR2 FQGNSA. Trimming cost V 8 bases and J 2 bases, with 13 bases left between them. The CDR3 protein is CASALVGPYNEQFF. The CDR3 DNA sequence: TGTGCCAGCGCCTTGGTGGGCCCCTACAATGAGCAGTTCTTC.

V is TRBV5-7 and J is TRBJ2-3; 7 bases match TRBD1. TRBV5-7 is assigned to the ORF class and has an uncertain function. J was trimmed by 6 bases and V by 3 bases; bases with no gene match: 10. This CDR3 is 15 amino acids long. CDR3 in DNA: TGTGCCAGCAGCTCGACAGGGCTTCTCTCGGATACGCAGTATTTT. Its translation: CASSSTGLLSDTQYF.

The gene calls are TRBV2 and TRBJ2-2; D call uncertain. Germline V gene lookup returns CDR1 SNHLY and CDR2 FYNNEI. CDR3 length: 12 amino acids. V lost 7 bases and J 9 bases, leaving 12 bases between the germline ends. CDR3 loop: CASKAVSRELFF. CDR3 nucleotide sequence: TGTGCCAGCAAAGCCGTTTCCCGGGAGCTGTTTTTT.

This clone appeared once. DNA of the CDR3: TGCGCCAGCAGCTTGGGGGACAGGGATAAAACTGAAGCTTTCTTT. Protein: CASSLGDRDKTEAFF. The chain joins TRBV5-1 to TRBJ1-1; the match to TRBD1 covers 9 bases. Trimming at V came to 0 bases and at J to 5 bases, leaving 5 bases not matched to a gene. The CDR3 covers 15 residues. Looked up from germline, CDR1 is SGHRS and CDR2 is YFSETQ.

The chain has TRBV18 and TRBJ2-7; 9 nucleotides agree with TRBD2. The CDR3 sequence is 14 residues long. Trimming cost V 6 bases and J 9 bases; bases outside gene matches: 12. The V gene's germline CDR1 is KGHSH and CDR2 LQKENI. CDR3 coding DNA: TGTGCCAGCTCCCAGGGACTAGCCGAAACAAGGCAGTACTTC. Encoded protein: CASSQGLAETRQYF.

In its sample, this clone was seen a few times. In DNA, the CDR3 is TGTGCCAGCAGCCGGACAGGTCTGTCTGGGGCCAACGTCCTGACTTTC. Amino acid sequence: CASSRTGLSGANVLTF. V usage is TRBV3-1 (or the pseudogene TRBV3-2) and J usage is TRBJ2-6; 7 bases fit TRBD1. The germline gives CDR1 LGHDT, CDR2 YNNKEL (reference sequence). The CDR3 spans 16 residues. V lost 4 bases to trimming and J lost 1 base; unmatched junction nucleotides: 4.

This clone was detected only once. The chain joins TRBV7-8 to TRBJ2-3, with a tentative D call TRBD2 (6 bases). The V end was cut by 5 bases, the J end by 1 base, with 16 bases between. Germline V gene sequence: CDR1 SGHVS, CDR2 FQNEAQ. The CDR3 has 16 residues. The CDR3 DNA reads as TGTGCCAGCAGCGCAGATCGCAAGCGGGGCACAGATACGCAGTATTTT. Its translation: CASSADRKRGTDTQYF.

CDR3 bases: TGTGCCAGCAGCTTAGTGCGGGTATCTGAAGCTTTCTTT. It is translated as CASSLVRVSEAFF. This chain connects TRBV7-8 to TRBJ1-1; D gene uncertain. This CDR3 has 13 amino acids. V shed 1 base and J shed 6 bases, with 9 bases lying between them. Germline CDR1 SGHVS, CDR2 FQNEAQ.

The V call is TRBV7-9, the J call TRBJ2-3; 14 positions agree with TRBD2. The CDR3 has 16 residues. The junction had 5 bases not matched to a gene; V was cut back by 7 bases and J by 2 bases. The germline V gene has CDR1 SEHNR and CDR2 FQNEAQ (reference sequence). The CDR3, as DNA: TGTGCCAGCAACCTGGGACTAGCGGGGGTCACAGATACGCAGTATTTT. Translating it yields CASNLGLAGVTDTQYF. Full variable domain (rest looked up from reference TRBV7-9 and TRBJ2-3): DTGVSQNPRHKITKRGQNVTFRCDPISEHNRLYWYRQTLGQGPEFLTYFQNEAQLEKSRLLSDRFSAERPKGSFSTLEIQRTEQGDSAMYLCASNLGLAGVTDTQYFGPGTRLTVL.